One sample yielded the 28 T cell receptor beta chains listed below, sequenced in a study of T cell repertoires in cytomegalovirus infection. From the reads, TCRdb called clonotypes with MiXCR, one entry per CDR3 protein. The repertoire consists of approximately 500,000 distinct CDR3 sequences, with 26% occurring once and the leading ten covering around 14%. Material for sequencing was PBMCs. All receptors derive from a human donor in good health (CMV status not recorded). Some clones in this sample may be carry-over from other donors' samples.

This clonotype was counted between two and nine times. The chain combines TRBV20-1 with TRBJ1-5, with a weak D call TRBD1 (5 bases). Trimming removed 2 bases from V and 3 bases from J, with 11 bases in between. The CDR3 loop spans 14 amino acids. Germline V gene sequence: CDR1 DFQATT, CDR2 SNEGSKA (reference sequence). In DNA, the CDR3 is TGCAGTGCTAGACTTGACAGACTCAATCAGCCCCAGCATTTT. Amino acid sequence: CSARLDRLNQPQHF.

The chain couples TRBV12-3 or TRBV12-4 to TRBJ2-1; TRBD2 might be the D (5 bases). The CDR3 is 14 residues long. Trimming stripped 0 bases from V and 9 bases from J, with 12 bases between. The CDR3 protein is CASSLASLAPEQFF. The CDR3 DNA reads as TGTGCCAGCAGTTTAGCTTCTCTAGCCCCTGAGCAGTTCTTC.

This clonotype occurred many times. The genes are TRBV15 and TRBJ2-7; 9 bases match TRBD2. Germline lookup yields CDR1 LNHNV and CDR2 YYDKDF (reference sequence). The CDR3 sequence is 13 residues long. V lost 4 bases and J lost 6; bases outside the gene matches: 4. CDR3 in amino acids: CATSNRLAVEQYV. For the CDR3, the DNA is TGTGCCACCAGCAACCGACTAGCGGTCGAGCAGTACGTC.

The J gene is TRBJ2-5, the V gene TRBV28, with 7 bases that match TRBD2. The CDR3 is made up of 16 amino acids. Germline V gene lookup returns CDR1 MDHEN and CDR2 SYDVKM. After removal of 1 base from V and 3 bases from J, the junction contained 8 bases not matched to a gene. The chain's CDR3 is CASSLFGGGRKETQYF. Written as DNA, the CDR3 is TGTGCCAGCAGTTTATTCGGCGGGGGTAGAAAAGAGACCCAGTACTTC.

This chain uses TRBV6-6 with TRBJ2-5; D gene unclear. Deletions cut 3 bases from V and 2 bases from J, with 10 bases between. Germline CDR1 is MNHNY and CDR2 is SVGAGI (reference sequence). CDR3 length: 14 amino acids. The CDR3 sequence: CASSYLQVQETQYF. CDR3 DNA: TGTGCCAGCAGTTATCTACAAGTACAAGAGACCCAGTACTTC.

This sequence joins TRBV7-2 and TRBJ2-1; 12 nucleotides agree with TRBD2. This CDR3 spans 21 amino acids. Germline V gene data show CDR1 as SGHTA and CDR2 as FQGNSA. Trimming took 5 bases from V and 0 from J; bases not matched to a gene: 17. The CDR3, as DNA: TGTGCCAGCAGCAACCGCCCGGGGACTAGCGGGCGTTCTAGCTCCTACAATGAGCAGTTCTTC. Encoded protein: CASSNRPGTSGRSSSYNEQFF.

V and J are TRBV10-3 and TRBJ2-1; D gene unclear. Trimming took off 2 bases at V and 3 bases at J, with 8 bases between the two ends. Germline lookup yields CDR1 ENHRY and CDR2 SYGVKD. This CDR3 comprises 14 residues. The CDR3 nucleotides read TGTGCCATCAGTGAGAGGCAGGACTACAATGAGCAGTTCTTC. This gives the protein CAISERQDYNEQFF.

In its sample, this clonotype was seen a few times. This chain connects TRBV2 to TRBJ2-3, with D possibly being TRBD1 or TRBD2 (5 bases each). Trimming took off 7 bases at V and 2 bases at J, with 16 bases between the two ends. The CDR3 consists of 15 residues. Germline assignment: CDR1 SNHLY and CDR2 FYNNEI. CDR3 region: CASKLGPFYTDTQYF. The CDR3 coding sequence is TGTGCCAGCAAGCTGGGACCGTTCTACACAGATACGCAGTATTTT.

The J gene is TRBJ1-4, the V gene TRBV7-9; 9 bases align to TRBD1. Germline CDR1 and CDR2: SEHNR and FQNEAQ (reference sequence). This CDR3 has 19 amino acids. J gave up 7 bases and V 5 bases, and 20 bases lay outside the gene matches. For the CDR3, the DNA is TGTGCCAGCAGCATGCCGGGACAGGGTCTTCATGCCGCGAGTGAAAAACTGTTTTTT. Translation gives CASSMPGQGLHAASEKLFF.

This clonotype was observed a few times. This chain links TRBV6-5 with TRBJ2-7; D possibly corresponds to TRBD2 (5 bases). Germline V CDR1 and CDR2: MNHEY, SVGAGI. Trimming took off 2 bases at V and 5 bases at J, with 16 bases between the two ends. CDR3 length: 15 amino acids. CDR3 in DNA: TGTGCCAGCAGTTACGACGGAGGATGGGGAGACGAGCAGTACTTC. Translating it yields CASSYDGGWGDEQYF.

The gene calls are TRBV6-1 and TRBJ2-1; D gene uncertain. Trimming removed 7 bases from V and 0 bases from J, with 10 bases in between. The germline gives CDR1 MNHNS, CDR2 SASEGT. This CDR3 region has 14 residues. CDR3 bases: TGTGCCAGCAAGACAACCCGCTCCTACAATGAGCAGTTCTTC. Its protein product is CASKTTRSYNEQFF.

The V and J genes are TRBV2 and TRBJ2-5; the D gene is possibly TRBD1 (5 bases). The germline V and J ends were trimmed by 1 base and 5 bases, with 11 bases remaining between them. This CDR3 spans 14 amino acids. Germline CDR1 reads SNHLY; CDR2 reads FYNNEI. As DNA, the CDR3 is TGTGCCAGCAGTGAAGGGGGCAATGTGGAGACCCAGTACTTC. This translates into CASSEGGNVETQYF.

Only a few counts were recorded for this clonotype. The CDR3 protein is CASRNTYEQYV. The CDR3 coding sequence is TGTGCCAGCAGGAATACCTACGAGCAGTACGTC. V gene TRBV6-1 combines with J gene TRBJ2-7; D gene uncertain. The CDR3 covers 11 residues. Germline V gene sequence: CDR1 MNHNS, CDR2 SASEGT. V was clipped by 6 bases and J by 2 bases, with 5 bases between them.

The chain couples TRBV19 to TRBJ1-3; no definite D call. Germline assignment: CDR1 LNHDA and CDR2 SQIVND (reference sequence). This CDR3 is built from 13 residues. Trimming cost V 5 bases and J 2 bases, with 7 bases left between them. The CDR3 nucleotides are TGTGCCAGTAGTCCACTTGCTGGAAACACCATATATTTT. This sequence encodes CASSPLAGNTIYF.

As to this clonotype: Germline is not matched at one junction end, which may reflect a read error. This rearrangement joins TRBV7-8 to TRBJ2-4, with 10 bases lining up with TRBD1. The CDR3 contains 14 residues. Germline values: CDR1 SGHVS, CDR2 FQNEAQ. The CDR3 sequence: CASSFRDRGSIQSF. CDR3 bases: TGTGCCAGCAGCTTCAGGGACAGGGGATCAATTCAGTCCTTC.

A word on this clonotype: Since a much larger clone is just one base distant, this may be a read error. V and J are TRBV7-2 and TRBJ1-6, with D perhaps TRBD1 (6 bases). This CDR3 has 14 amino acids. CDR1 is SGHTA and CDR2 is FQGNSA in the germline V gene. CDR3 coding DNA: TGTGCCAGCAGCATACGGACAGTGATCGCACCCTTCCACTTT. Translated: CASSIRTVIAPFHF.

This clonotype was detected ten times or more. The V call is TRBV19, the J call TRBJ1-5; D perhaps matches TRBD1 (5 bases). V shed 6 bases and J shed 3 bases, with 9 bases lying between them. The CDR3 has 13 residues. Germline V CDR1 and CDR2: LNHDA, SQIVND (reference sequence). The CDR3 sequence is CASRDSDNQPQHF. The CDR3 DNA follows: TGTGCCAGTAGAGACAGCGACAATCAGCCCCAGCATTTT.

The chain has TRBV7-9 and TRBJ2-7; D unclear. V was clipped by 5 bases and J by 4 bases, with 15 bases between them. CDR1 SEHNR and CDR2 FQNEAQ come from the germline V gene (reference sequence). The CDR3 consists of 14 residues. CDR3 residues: CASSAWGPFYEQYF. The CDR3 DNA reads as TGTGCCAGCAGCGCCTGGGGTCCTTTTTACGAGCAGTACTTC.

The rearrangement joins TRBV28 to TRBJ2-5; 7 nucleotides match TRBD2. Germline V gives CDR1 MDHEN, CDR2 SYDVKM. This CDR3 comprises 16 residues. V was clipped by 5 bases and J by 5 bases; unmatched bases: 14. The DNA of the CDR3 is TGTGCCAGCAGTCCACCACCGTGGCGGGAGACGGAGACCCAGTACTTC. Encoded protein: CASSPPPWRETETQYF.

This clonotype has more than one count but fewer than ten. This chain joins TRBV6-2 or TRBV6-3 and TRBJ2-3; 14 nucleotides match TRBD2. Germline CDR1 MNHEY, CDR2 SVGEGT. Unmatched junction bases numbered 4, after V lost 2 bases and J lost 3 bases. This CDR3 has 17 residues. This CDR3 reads CASSYGGTSGSTDTQYF. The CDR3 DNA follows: TGTGCCAGCAGTTACGGTGGGACTAGCGGGAGTACAGATACGCAGTATTTT.

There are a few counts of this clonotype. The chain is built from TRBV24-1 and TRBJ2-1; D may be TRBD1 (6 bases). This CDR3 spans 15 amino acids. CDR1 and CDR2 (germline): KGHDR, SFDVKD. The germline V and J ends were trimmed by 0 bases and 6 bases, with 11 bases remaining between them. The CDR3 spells CATSDLDRRGNEQFF. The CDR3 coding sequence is TGTGCCACCAGTGATTTGGATCGCAGGGGCAATGAGCAGTTCTTC.

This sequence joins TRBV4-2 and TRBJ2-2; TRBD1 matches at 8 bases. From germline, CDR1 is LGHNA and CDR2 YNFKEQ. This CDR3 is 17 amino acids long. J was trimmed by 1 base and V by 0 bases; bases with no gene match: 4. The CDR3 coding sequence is TGTGCCAGCAGCCAAGAGACAGGGGATAGGAACACCGGGGAGCTGTTTTTT. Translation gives CASSQETGDRNTGELFF.

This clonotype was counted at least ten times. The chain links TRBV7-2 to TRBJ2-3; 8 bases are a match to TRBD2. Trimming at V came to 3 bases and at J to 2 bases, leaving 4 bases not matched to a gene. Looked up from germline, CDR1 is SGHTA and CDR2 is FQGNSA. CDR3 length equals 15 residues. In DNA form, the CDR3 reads TGTGCCAGCAGCTTCCTTAGCGGGAACACAGATACGCAGTATTTT. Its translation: CASSFLSGNTDTQYF.

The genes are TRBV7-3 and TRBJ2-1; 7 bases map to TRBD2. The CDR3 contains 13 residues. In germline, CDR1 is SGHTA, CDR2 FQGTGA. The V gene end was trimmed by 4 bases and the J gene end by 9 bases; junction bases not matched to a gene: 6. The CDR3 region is CASSSGGTVEQFF. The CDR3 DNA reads TGTGCCAGCAGCTCCGGGGGGACGGTTGAGCAGTTCTTC.

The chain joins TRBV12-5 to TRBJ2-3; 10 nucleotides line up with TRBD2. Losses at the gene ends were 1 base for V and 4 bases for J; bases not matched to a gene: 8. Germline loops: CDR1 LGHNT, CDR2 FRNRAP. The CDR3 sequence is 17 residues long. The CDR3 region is CASGLGLLAGAADTQYF. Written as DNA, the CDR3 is TGTGCTAGTGGTTTGGGCCTCCTAGCGGGAGCAGCAGATACGCAGTATTTT.

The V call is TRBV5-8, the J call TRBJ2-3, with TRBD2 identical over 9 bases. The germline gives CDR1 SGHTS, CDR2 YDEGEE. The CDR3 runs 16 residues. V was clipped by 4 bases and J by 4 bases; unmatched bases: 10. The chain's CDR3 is CASSRALSGSADTQYF. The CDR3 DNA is TGTGCCAGCAGCCGAGCCCTTAGCGGGAGCGCAGATACGCAGTATTTT.

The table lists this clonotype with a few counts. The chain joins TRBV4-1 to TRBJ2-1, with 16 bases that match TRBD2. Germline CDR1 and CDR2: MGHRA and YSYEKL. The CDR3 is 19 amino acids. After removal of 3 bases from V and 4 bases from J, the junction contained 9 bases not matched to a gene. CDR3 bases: TGCGCCAGCAGCCACATGGGACTAGCGGGAGGGATTTTTTACAATGAGCAGTTCTTC. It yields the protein CASSHMGLAGGIFYNEQFF.

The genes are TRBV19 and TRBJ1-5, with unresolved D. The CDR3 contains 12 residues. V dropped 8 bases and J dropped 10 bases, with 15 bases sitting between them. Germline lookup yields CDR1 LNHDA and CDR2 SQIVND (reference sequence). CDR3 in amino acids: CASGPRGSPQHF. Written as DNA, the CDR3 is TGTGCCAGTGGACCACGTGGGAGCCCCCAGCATTTT.